A selection of T cell receptor beta chains follows, all from one sample in a study of PD-1 blockade in classical Hodgkin lymphoma. Repertoires were generated with immunoSEQ multiplex PCR, while TCRdb's copy carries only in-frame clones and drops some. The data contain over 9,000 clones, approximately 72% of them singletons. This material consisted of peripheral blood mononuclear cells (PBMCs), taken at baseline. Source of these receptors: a human donor with classical Hodgkin lymphoma. Each CDR3 is given with its conserved first and last residue. A D gene is named only where the DNA matches it firmly. Clone sizes are given selectively: once, few, many, or a class where the clone is expanded.

cdr3_aa cdr3_nt d_call clone_size v_call cdr3_length j_call
CASSPRTGINTEAFF TGTGCCAGCAGCCCCCGGACAGGGATAAACACTGAAGCTTTCTTT TRBD1 NA TRBV7-2 15 TRBJ1-1
CASSLKTLDSTLRGQYF TGTGCCAGCAGCTTGAAGACGTTAGACTCCACGCTACGAGGGCAGTACTTC NA NA TRBV7-2 17 TRBJ2-7
CASSPAGADTQYF TGTGCCAGCTCACCGGCCGGAGCCGATACGCAGTATTTT NA NA TRBV18 13 TRBJ2-3
CASRLSSYNEQFF TGTGCCAGCAGACTTAGCTCCTACAATGAGCAGTTCTTC NA few TRBV6-5 13 TRBJ2-1
CASSRYDGLNTEAFF TGTGCCAGCAGCCGTTATGACGGGTTGAACACTGAAGCTTTCTTT NA NA TRBV5-6 15 TRBJ1-1
CASSSDSHSNQPQHF TGTGCCAGCAGCTCCGACAGCCATAGCAATCAGCCCCAGCATTTT NA NA TRBV11-2 15 TRBJ1-5
CSVELTGTGNQPQHF TGCAGCGTTGAGCTAACCGGGACAGGCAATCAGCCCCAGCATTTT TRBD1 NA TRBV29-1 15 TRBJ1-5
CASSYPVAKNIQYF TGTGCCAGCTCCTACCCGGTAGCCAAAAACATTCAGTACTTC NA NA TRBV18 14 TRBJ2-4
CASSVDRGEAFF TGTGCCAGCAGTGTCGACCGGGGCGAAGCTTTCTTT NA NA TRBV2 12 TRBJ1-1
CASSLMRGEGQPQHF TGTGCCAGCAGTTTAATGCGGGGAGAAGGTCAGCCCCAGCATTTT NA NA TRBV28 15 TRBJ1-5
CASSEVEGGRTNYGYTF TGTGCCAGCAGTGAGGTAGAAGGTGGTCGGACTAACTATGGCTACACCTTC NA medium-sized TRBV6-1 17 TRBJ1-2
CASSSRTGADTQYF TGTGCCAGCAGTTCACGGACTGGAGCAGATACGCAGTATTTT NA NA TRBV7-2 14 TRBJ2-3
CASSQWRGNQETQYF TGTGCCAGCAGCCAATGGCGGGGGAACCAAGAGACCCAGTACTTC TRBD2 NA TRBV14 15 TRBJ2-5
CASSDQGAGFKDTQYF TGTGCCAGCAGCGACCAAGGTGCAGGGTTTAAAGATACGCAGTATTTT NA NA TRBV5-5 16 TRBJ2-3
CASRHNRGSNEKLFF TGTGCCAGCAGGCATAACAGGGGATCTAATGAAAAACTGTTTTTT TRBD1 NA TRBV6-5 15 TRBJ1-4
CASSVGGGGSPLHF TGTGCCAGCAGCGTAGGAGGGGGAGGATCACCCCTCCACTTT NA NA TRBV9 14 TRBJ1-6
CASSSLTGRVETQYF TGTGCCAGCAGTTCGTTGACAGGGCGAGTGGAGACCCAGTACTTC TRBD1 NA TRBV28 15 TRBJ2-5
CASSLGGDGYTF TGTGCCAGCAGTTTGGGGGGGGATGGCTACACCTTC NA NA TRBV6-6 12 TRBJ1-2
CASSYRRGGQPQHF TGTGCCAGCAGCTATCGCAGGGGCGGGCAGCCCCAGCATTTT NA NA TRBV4-2 14 TRBJ1-5
CASSGQGAANNQPQHF TGTGCCAGCTCGGGACAGGGCGCCGCCAATAATCAGCCCCAGCATTTT TRBD1 few TRBV18 16 TRBJ1-5
CASTTSPLNIQYF TGTGCCAGCACAACGAGTCCCCTCAACATTCAGTACTTC NA few TRBV28 13 TRBJ2-4
CASRSETASTGELFF TGTGCCAGCAGATCGGAGACAGCGAGCACCGGGGAGCTGTTTTTT NA NA TRBV25-1 15 TRBJ2-2